The clone carrying this T cell receptor beta chain was counted between two and nine times. Antigen: not known. This record belongs to a study of vaccination and CD4 T cells after COVID-19. Study as a whole: SARS-CoV-2, HCoV-NL63, HCoV-OC43 and HCoV-229E supplied the overlapping spike peptides used to stimulate cells.

This sample's treatment: roughly ten-day PBMC culture with coronavirus spike peptide pools or control peptides (ViraFEST assay). Positive PCR results dated from March to December 2020, before the US Alpha, Beta and Delta variants. IL-2 (roughly 10 IU/ml) and peptide pools (about 10 ug/ml) were added to cultures of under 2.5 million PBMCs per well. The V and J ends lost 0 bases and 0 bases, in that order; junction bases with no gene match: 2. Germline-derived CDR1 and CDR2 are SGHNT and YYREEE (reference sequence). The CDR3 is made up of 15 amino acids. At the Johns Hopkins FTIC core, DNA taken from cultured CD4+ T cells was sequenced by way of the Oncomine TCR Beta short-read assay. TCRdb used MiXCR to reprocess the PCR reads, holding one entry per CDR3 protein. The sample includes around 10,000 distinct CDR3 sequences, just under 50% seen only once; the top ten take about 20%.

Sequenced: CD4+ T cells from blood, cultured in vitro. The sequence was collected from a human donor who had recovered from COVID-19. The J gene is TRBJ2-7, the V gene TRBV5-4; 8 positions agree with TRBD2. CDR3 region: CASSLGTSSSYEQYF. The CDR3 DNA is TGTGCCAGCAGCTTGGGGACTAGCAGCTCCTACGAGCAGTACTTC.